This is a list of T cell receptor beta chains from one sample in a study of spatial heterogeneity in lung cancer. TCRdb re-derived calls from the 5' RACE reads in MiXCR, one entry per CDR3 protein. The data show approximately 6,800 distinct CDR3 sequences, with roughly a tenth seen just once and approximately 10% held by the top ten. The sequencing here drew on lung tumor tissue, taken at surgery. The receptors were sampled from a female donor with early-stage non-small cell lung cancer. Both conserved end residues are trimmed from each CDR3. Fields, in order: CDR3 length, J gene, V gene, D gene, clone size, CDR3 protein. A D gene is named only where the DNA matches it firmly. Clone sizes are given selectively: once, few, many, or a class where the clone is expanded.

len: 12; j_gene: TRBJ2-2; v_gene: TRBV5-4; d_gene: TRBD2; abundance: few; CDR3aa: ATRRERDTGELF
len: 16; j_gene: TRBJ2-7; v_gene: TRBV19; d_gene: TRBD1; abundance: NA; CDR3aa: ASSTDSLPGQGAYEQY
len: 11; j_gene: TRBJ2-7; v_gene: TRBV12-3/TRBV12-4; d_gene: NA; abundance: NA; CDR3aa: ASSPFRFGEQY
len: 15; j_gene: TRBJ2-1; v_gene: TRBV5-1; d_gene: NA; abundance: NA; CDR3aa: ASSYRRGQGPYNEQF
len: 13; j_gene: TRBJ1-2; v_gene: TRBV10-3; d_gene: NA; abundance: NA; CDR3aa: AISDGNSPNYGYT
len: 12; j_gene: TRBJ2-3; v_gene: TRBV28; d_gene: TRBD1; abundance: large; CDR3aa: ASGGTGGSDTQY
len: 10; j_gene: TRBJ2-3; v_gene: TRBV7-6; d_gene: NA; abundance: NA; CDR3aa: ASSGALMVQY
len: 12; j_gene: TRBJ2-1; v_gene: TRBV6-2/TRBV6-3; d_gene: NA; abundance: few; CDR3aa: ASRPGRSDNEQF
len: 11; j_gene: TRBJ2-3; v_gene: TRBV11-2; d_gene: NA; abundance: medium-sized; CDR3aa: ASSLDRDDTQY
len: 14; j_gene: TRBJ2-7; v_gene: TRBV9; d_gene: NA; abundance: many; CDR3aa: ASSVGAGASIYEQY
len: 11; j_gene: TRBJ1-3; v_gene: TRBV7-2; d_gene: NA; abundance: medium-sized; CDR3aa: ASSLDGGNTIY
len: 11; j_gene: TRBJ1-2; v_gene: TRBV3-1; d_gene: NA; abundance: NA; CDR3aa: ASSVAETYGYT
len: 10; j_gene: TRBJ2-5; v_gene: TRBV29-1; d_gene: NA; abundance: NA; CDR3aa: SVESGKETQY
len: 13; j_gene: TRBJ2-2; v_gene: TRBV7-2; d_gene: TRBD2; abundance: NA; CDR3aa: ASSLVIAGTGELF
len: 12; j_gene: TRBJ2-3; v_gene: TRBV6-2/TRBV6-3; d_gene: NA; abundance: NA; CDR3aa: ASSPAGIRDTQY
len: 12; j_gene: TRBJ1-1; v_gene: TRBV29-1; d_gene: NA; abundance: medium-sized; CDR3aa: SVAMGNTGAEAF
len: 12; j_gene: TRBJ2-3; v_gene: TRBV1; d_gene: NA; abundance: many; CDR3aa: TSSQPPTSYTQY
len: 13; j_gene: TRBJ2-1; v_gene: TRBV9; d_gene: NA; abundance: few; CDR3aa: ASSVVADFYNEQF
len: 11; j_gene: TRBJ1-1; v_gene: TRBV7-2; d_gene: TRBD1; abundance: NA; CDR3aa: ASSSDRGSEAF
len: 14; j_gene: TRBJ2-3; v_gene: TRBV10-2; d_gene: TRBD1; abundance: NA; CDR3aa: ASSETGARITDTQY
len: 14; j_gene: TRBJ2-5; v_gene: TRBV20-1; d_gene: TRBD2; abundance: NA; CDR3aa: SALGQAGGNQETQY
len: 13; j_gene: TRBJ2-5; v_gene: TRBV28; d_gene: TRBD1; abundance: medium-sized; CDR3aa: ASSFPDRGQETQY
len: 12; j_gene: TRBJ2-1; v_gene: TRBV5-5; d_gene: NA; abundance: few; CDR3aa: ASSRESSYNEQF
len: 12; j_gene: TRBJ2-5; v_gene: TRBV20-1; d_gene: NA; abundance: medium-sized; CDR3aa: SAPRGQGMETQY
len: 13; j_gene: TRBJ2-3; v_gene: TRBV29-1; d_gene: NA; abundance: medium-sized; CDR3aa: SVVWGASRADTQY
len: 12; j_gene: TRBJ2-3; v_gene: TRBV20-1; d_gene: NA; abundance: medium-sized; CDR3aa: SARGGRSTDTQY
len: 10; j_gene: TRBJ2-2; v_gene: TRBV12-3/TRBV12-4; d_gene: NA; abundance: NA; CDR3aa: ASGGFTGELF
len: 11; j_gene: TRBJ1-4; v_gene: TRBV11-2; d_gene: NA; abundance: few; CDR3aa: ASSSDNNEKLF
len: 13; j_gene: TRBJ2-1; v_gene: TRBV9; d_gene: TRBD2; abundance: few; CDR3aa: ASSERDSKYNEQF
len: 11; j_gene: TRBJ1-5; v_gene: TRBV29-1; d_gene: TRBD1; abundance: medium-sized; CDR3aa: SVEAGGGQPQH
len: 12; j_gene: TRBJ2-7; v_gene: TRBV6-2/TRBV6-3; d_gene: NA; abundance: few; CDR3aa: ASSSPDGTYEQY
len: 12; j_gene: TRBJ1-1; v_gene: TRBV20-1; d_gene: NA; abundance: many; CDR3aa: SARVSGLWTEAF
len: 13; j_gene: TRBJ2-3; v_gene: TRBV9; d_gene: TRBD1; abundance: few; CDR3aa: ASSIRDRVADTQY
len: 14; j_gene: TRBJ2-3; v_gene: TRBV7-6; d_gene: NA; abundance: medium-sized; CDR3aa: ASSPFGGPSTDTQY
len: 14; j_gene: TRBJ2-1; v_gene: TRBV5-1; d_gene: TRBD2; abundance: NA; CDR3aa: ASSSGLAGARGHLF
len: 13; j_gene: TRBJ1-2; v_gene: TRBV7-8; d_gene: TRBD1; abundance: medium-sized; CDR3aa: ASSTGTGGDYGYT
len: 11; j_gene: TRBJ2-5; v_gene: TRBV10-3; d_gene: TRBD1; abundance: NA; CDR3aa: AIRGTGQETQY
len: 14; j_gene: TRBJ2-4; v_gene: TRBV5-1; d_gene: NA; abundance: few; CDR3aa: ASSLGPGVAKNIQY
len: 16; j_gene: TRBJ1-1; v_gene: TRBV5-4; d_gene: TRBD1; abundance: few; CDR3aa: ASSSPASTGGWNTEAF
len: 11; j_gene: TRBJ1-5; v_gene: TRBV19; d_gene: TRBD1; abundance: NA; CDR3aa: ASRTGPNQPQH